What follows are 20 T cell receptor beta chains derived from one specimen sequenced in a study of cytomegalovirus exposure and HLA in healthy donors. A multiplex PCR was run with 60 Vbeta primers and 13 Jbeta primers. Sequenced by immunoSEQ multiplex PCR; TCRdb stores in-frame clones only, minus some. The repertoire holds under 150,000 clones, 65% to 90% seen once, with under 3.5% in the top ten. The specimen was PBMCs. The receptors shown here come from a man aged 45-60 years in good health and CMV-seronegative.

CDR3 nucleotide sequence: TGCAGCCTCGGACAGTACTATGGCTACACCTTC. Protein: CSLGQYYGYTF. The chain uses TRBV20-1 and TRBJ1-2, with a weak D call TRBD1 (6 bases). Per the germline V gene, CDR1 is DFQATT and CDR2 is SNEGSKA (reference sequence). The CDR3 has 11 amino acids.

The chain joins TRBV27 to TRBJ1-2; the D is unclear. This CDR3 comprises 13 residues. CDR1 MNHEY and CDR2 SMNVEV come from the germline V gene (reference sequence). Trimming left V 3 bases short and J 0 bases short, with 5 bases between. The chain's CDR3 is CASSFAANYGYTF. The CDR3 coding sequence is TGTGCCAGCAGTTTTGCAGCTAACTATGGCTACACCTTC.

The gene calls are TRBV7-9 and TRBJ2-2; 7 bases align to TRBD2. In germline, CDR1 is SEHNR, CDR2 FQNEAQ (reference sequence). The CDR3 totals 17 residues. The trim removed 6 bases at V and 2 bases at J, leaving 12 bases unmatched. In nucleotides, the CDR3 is TGTGCCAGCAGGACTAGTCGGGCGGGGGTCAACACCGGGGAGCTGTTTTTT. Encoded protein: CASRTSRAGVNTGELFF.

A few counts support this clone. This chain joins TRBV2 and TRBJ2-3; the D gene is possibly TRBD2 (6 bases). The germline gives CDR1 SNHLY, CDR2 FYNNEI. Trimming took 8 bases from V and 2 from J, leaving 23 bases between them. The CDR3 consists of 17 residues. The CDR3 is CASYEESPGLNTDTQYF. In DNA form, the CDR3 reads TGTGCCAGCTATGAAGAGTCACCGGGACTGAACACAGATACGCAGTATTTT. Filled out from reference TRBV2 and TRBJ2-3, the complete variable domain reads EPEVTQTPSHQVTQMGQEVILRCVPISNHLYFYWYRQILGQKVEFLVSFYNNEISEKSEIFDDQFSVERPDGSNFTLKIRSTKLEDSAMYFCASYEESPGLNTDTQYFGPGTRLTVL.

The chain recombines TRBV30 with TRBJ2-7, with a tentative D call TRBD2 (5 bases). From germline, CDR1 is GTSNPN and CDR2 SVGIG (reference sequence). This CDR3 region has 12 residues. V was cut by 3 bases and J by 2 bases, with 8 bases left in between. This chain's CDR3 is CAWRLDAYEQYF. CDR3 DNA sequence: TGTGCCTGGAGACTAGACGCCTACGAGCAGTACTTC.

CDR3 in amino acids: CASSQETASSYNEQFF. The DNA of the CDR3 is TGTGCCAGCAGCCAAGAGACCGCTAGCTCCTACAATGAGCAGTTCTTC. The chain recombines TRBV4-2 with TRBJ2-1; D not certain. V was clipped by 0 bases and J by 0 bases, with 9 bases between them. This CDR3 region has 16 residues. CDR1 is LGHNA, CDR2 YNFKEQ, per germline.

The V and J genes are TRBV15 and TRBJ2-2; weak D call: TRBD2 (6 bases). Trimming stripped 0 bases from V and 7 bases from J, with 15 bases between. Looked up from germline, CDR1 is LNHNV and CDR2 is YYDKDF (reference sequence). The CDR3 loop spans 16 amino acids. CDR3 in amino acids: CATSRERLGGGGELFF. CDR3 nucleotides: TGTGCCACCAGCAGAGAGAGGCTGGGGGGTGGCGGGGAGCTGTTTTTT. Variable domain in full (rest from reference TRBV15 and TRBJ2-2): DAMVIQNPRYQVTQFGKPVTLSCSQTLNHNVMYWYQQKSSQAPKLLFHYYDKDFNNEADTPDNFQSRRPNTSFCFLDIRSPGLGDTAMYLCATSRERLGGGGELFFGEGSRLTVL.

The rearrangement uses TRBV9 and TRBJ2-3; weak D call: TRBD2 (5 bases). V was shortened by 0 bases and J by 1 base, with 9 bases between the two germline ends. Germline values: CDR1 SGDLS, CDR2 YYNGEE. The CDR3 extends over 15 amino acids. CDR3 region: CASSVGGRRTDTQYF. CDR3 bases: TGTGCCAGCAGCGTAGGCGGGCGCCGCACAGATACGCAGTATTTT.

The chain has TRBV2 and TRBJ2-7, with 7 bases lining up with TRBD1. Germline loops: CDR1 SNHLY, CDR2 FYNNEI. This CDR3 contains 12 residues. Germline trimming cut 6 bases from V and 3 bases from J; bases unmatched to any gene: 2. CDR3 region: CASRTGFYEQYF. The CDR3 DNA sequence: TGTGCCAGCAGGACAGGGTTCTACGAGCAGTACTTC.

Comment on this clone: The CDR3 end shows no conserved phenylalanine or tryptophan, and so a read error is likely. The rearrangement uses TRBV5-1 and TRBJ1-4; the D gene is possibly TRBD1 (6 bases). The V gene's germline CDR1 is SGHRS and CDR2 YFSETQ. CDR3 size: 16 residues. Trimming cost V 4 bases and J 7 bases, with 20 bases left between them. The CDR3 DNA reads as TGCGCCAGCAGCCCGGGTTGGGGGCAGGGTGGTGAAAAACTGTTTGTT. The encoded protein is CASSPGWGQGGEKLFV.

The chain uses TRBV11-2 and TRBJ2-3; a weak D match, TRBD1 (5 bases). Germline CDR1 and CDR2: SGHAT and FQNNGV. The germline V and J ends were trimmed by 3 bases and 4 bases, with 11 bases remaining between them. CDR3 length: 14 amino acids. The CDR3 DNA sequence: TGTGCCAGCAGCTTCAGCAGGGCCGCAGATACGCAGTATTTT. Its translation is CASSFSRAADTQYF.

The V call is TRBV5-1, the J call TRBJ1-2, with 9 bases that match TRBD1. After removal of 3 bases from V and 7 bases from J, the junction contained 10 bases not matched to a gene. The CDR3 contains 15 residues. CDR1 is SGHRS and CDR2 is YFSETQ in the germline V gene. The CDR3 spells CASSYLTGGGIGYTF. CDR3 DNA: TGCGCCAGCAGCTACCTGACAGGGGGTGGTATTGGCTACACCTTC.

The genes are TRBV7-2 and TRBJ1-6, with unresolved D. Trimming took 5 bases from V and 10 from J, leaving 12 bases between them. The CDR3 is made up of 13 amino acids. Germline loops: CDR1 SGHTA, CDR2 FQGNSA. The CDR3 coding sequence is TGTGCCAGCAGCCCCAGTGGTGTCTCACCCCTCCACTTT. Residues: CASSPSGVSPLHF.

The rearrangement joins TRBV5-6 to TRBJ1-6; D call uncertain. CDR1 is SGHDT and CDR2 is YYEEEE in the germline V gene. The CDR3 totals 15 residues. Trimming left V 2 bases short and J 8 bases short, with 14 bases between. The CDR3 sequence: CASSLGQRPDSPLHF. CDR3 in DNA: TGTGCCAGCAGCTTAGGCCAGCGTCCCGATTCACCCCTCCACTTT.

This clone has more than one count but fewer than ten. The chain couples TRBV12-5 to TRBJ1-1, with no clear D. CDR1 and CDR2 (germline): LGHNT, FRNRAP. The CDR3 consists of 15 residues. Deletions cut 1 base from V and 0 bases from J, with 9 bases between. CDR3 region: CASGLDGLMNTEAFF. The CDR3 nucleotides read TGTGCTAGTGGTTTGGACGGACTGATGAACACTGAAGCTTTCTTT.

This chain connects TRBV4-3 to TRBJ1-6; tentatively, D is TRBD1 (5 bases). Deletions cut 1 base from V and 4 bases from J, with 17 bases between. CDR3 length: 18 amino acids. Germline loops: CDR1 LGHNA, CDR2 YSLEER. The CDR3 nucleotides are TGCGCCAGCAGCCAAGCCCACGGCCGGGGGGGGTATAATTCACCCCTCCACTTT. This gives the protein CASSQAHGRGGYNSPLHF.

The CDR3 DNA follows: TGCGCCAGCAGCCGAACAAAGAACTCAGGGGGCACTGAAGCTTTCTTT. Protein: CASSRTKNSGGTEAFF. The chain employs TRBV4-1 and TRBJ1-1; 7 bases agree with TRBD1. The length of the CDR3 is 16 residues. Germline trimming cut 4 bases from V and 4 bases from J; bases unmatched to any gene: 12. Germline V lookup: CDR1 MGHRA, CDR2 YSYEKL.

The V call is TRBV4-2, the J call TRBJ2-1; 11 bases map to TRBD2. The V segment lost 1 base and the J segment 4 bases; nucleotides outside the gene matches: 6. Germline CDR1 LGHNA, CDR2 YNFKEQ. The length of the CDR3 is 17 residues. CDR3 nucleotides: TGTGCCAGCAGCCAAGTCGGCGCTAGCGGGGGGTACAATGAGCAGTTCTTC. Translating it yields CASSQVGASGGYNEQFF.

The chain combines TRBV9 with TRBJ2-1, with 8 bases that match TRBD1. J was trimmed by 5 bases and V by 0 bases; bases with no gene match: 16. CDR1 is SGDLS, CDR2 YYNGEE, per germline. The CDR3 consists of 19 residues. The CDR3 region has the DNA TGTGCCAGCAGCGTAGAGGTCGGATGGACAGGGTCGTCGAACAATGAGCAGTTCTTC. Its translation is CASSVEVGWTGSSNNEQFF.

The V and J genes are TRBV9 and TRBJ2-1; the D gene is possibly TRBD2 (7 bases). In germline, CDR1 is SGDLS, CDR2 YYNGEE. The V end lost 0 bases, the J end lost 2 bases, and 9 bases lay between the germline ends. This CDR3 has 15 amino acids. The CDR3 coding sequence is TGTGCCAGCAGCGTAGAGGGGGGGGCCTACAATGAGCAGTTCTTC. It encodes CASSVEGGAYNEQFF.